This entry lists 21 T cell receptor beta chains sequenced from one sample in a study of T cell responses to AZD1222 COVID-19 vaccine. Repertoires were generated with immunoSEQ multiplex PCR, while TCRdb's copy carries only in-frame clones and drops some. The sample has around 140,000 clones, 90% seen once; the top ten hold 1.5% to 2%. Material: peripheral blood, obtained on day 0 of AZD1222 vaccination. These receptor sequences come from an adult in good health.

This clone was seen only a few times. This chain connects TRBV3-1 (or the pseudogene TRBV3-2) to TRBJ2-7; the D is unclear. Per the germline V gene, CDR1 is LGHDT and CDR2 is YNNKEL (reference sequence). The CDR3 totals 13 residues. V gave up 0 bases and J gave up 7 bases, with 10 bases separating them. CDR3 protein: CASSQDSEREQYF. DNA of the CDR3: TGTGCCAGCAGCCAAGACTCGGAACGAGAGCAGTACTTC.

CDR3 residues: CSVSRNYNEQFF. The CDR3 DNA sequence: TGCAGCGTTTCAAGGAACTACAATGAGCAGTTCTTC. V usage is TRBV29-1 and J usage is TRBJ2-1; D not resolved. Trimming pared 5 bases from V and 3 bases from J, leaving 8 bases between. Germline-derived CDR1 and CDR2 are SQVTM and ANQGSEA. The CDR3 is made up of 12 amino acids.

The CDR3 protein is CSASEGPRMNTEAFF. CDR3 coding DNA: TGCAGTGCTAGTGAGGGACCCCGCATGAACACTGAAGCTTTCTTT. This chain links TRBV20-1 with TRBJ1-1; weak D call: TRBD1 (5 bases). Germline CDR1 is DFQATT and CDR2 is SNEGSKA (reference sequence). V was cut by 3 bases and J by 0 bases, with 14 bases left in between. This CDR3 region has 15 residues.

The chain has TRBV5-6 and TRBJ2-2; D not resolved. Germline assignment: CDR1 SGHDT and CDR2 YYEEEE. The CDR3 is 18 amino acids. Trimming cost V 0 bases and J 1 base, with 16 bases left between them. CDR3 region: CASSLDENAVLNTGELFF. DNA of the CDR3: TGTGCCAGCAGCTTGGACGAAAATGCAGTCTTGAACACCGGGGAGCTGTTTTTT.

The chain uses TRBV27 and TRBJ1-2; TRBD1 matches at 7 bases. The junction had 6 bases not matched to a gene; V was cut back by 5 bases and J by 3 bases. Germline CDR1 is MNHEY and CDR2 is SMNVEV (reference sequence). The CDR3 has 14 amino acids. CDR3 loop: CASSRQGVDYGYTF. Here the CDR3 DNA reads TGTGCCAGCAGTCGACAGGGAGTTGACTATGGCTACACCTTC.

The gene calls are TRBV7-9 and TRBJ2-7; possibly TRBD1 for D (6 bases). The CDR3 is made up of 15 amino acids. CDR1 is SEHNR and CDR2 is FQNEAQ in the germline V gene (reference sequence). V was shortened by 4 bases and J by 1 base, with 14 bases between the two germline ends. Written as DNA, the CDR3 is TGTGCCAGCAGCTCCCGGGACACCAGGTCCTACGAGCAGTACTTC. Translated: CASSSRDTRSYEQYF. The full variable domain, with the rest looked up from reference TRBV7-9 and TRBJ2-7, is DTGVSQNPRHKITKRGQNVTFRCDPISEHNRLYWYRQTLGQGPEFLTYFQNEAQLEKSRLLSDRFSAERPKGSFSTLEIQRTEQGDSAMYLCASSSRDTRSYEQYFGPGTRLTVT.

V and J are TRBV5-6 and TRBJ2-7; 10 bases agree with TRBD1. Losses at the gene ends were 3 bases for V and 5 bases for J; bases not matched to a gene: 14. CDR3 length equals 17 residues. Germline CDR1 SGHDT, CDR2 YYEEEE. The DNA of the CDR3 is TGTGCCAGCAGCTCCCCCCCGCCGGGACAGGGGCCCCACGAGCAGTACTTC. Translation gives CASSSPPPGQGPHEQYF.

The gene calls are TRBV16 and TRBJ1-1; 9 bases align to TRBD1. The CDR3 sequence is 14 residues long. CDR1 KGHSY and CDR2 FQNENV come from the germline V gene. The J segment lost 8 bases and the V segment lost 0 bases, leaving 4 bases of the junction unmatched. Written as DNA, the CDR3 is TGTGCCAGCAGCCAATCGCCGGGACAGGGAGAAGCTTTCTTT. This sequence encodes CASSQSPGQGEAFF.

CDR3 loop: CASSLPGLVYNEQFF. In DNA, the CDR3 is TGTGCCAGCAGCTTACCGGGACTAGTCTACAATGAGCAGTTCTTC. This chain connects TRBV5-4 to TRBJ2-1, with 8 bases lining up with TRBD2. The ends lost 2 bases at V and 3 bases at J; junction bases unmatched: 4. Germline V gives CDR1 SGHNT, CDR2 YYREEE (reference sequence). The CDR3 runs 15 residues.

This chain connects TRBV30 to TRBJ1-2, with TRBD1 as a possible D gene (6 bases). The length of the CDR3 is 13 residues. V lost 7 bases, J lost 5 bases, and 17 bases lay in between. The germline gives CDR1 GTSNPN, CDR2 SVGIG (reference sequence). The CDR3 DNA reads TGTGCCTTCCGACAGGACGGTTTATATGGCTACACCTTC. Residues: CAFRQDGLYGYTF. The full variable domain, rest sourced from reference TRBV30 and TRBJ1-2, is SQTIHQWPATLVQPVGSPLSLECTVEGTSNPNLYWYRQAAGRGLQLLFYSVGIGQISSEVPQNLSASRPQDRQFILSSKKLLLSDSGFYLCAFRQDGLYGYTFGSGTRLTVV.

The CDR3 sequence: CASSFPGSYNEQFF. In DNA, the CDR3 is TGTGCCAGCAGCTTCCCCGGTTCATACAATGAGCAGTTCTTC. The chain recombines TRBV7-2 with TRBJ2-1; D gene ambiguous. V was clipped by 3 bases and J by 4 bases, with 10 bases between them. This CDR3 has 14 residues. CDR1 is SGHTA, CDR2 FQGNSA, per germline.

The CDR3 spells CASSLGAYGYTF. CDR3 sequence (DNA): TGTGCCAGCAGCTTAGGGGCCTATGGCTACACCTTC. This chain uses TRBV11-3 with TRBJ1-2; no definite D call. CDR3 size: 12 residues. Germline V gene sequence: CDR1 SGHNT, CDR2 YENEEA. Trimming stripped 1 base from V and 4 bases from J, with 4 bases between.

The V call is TRBV9, the J call TRBJ1-3; TRBD1 aligns across 8 bases. This CDR3 contains 18 residues. With V trimmed by 4 bases and J by 0 bases, 12 bases remained unmatched. Germline CDR1 is SGDLS and CDR2 is YYNGEE. CDR3 coding DNA: TGTGCCAGCAGCCCCATGGGCAGGGGGCTTGCCTCTGGAAACACCATATATTTT. Its protein product is CASSPMGRGLASGNTIYF.

The chain recombines TRBV30 with TRBJ1-6; D is undetermined. The germline CDR1 and CDR2 sequences are GTSNPN and SVGIG (reference sequence). There are 13 residues in the CDR3. With 5 bases removed from V and 6 bases from J, the gap between germline ends came to 11 bases. CDR3 residues: CAWGDRSNSPLHF. Here the CDR3 DNA reads TGTGCCTGGGGTGACCGAAGTAATTCACCCCTCCACTTT. Complete variable domain (other parts from reference TRBV30 and TRBJ1-6): SQTIHQWPATLVQPVGSPLSLECTVEGTSNPNLYWYRQAAGRGLQLLFYSVGIGQISSEVPQNLSASRPQDRQFILSSKKLLLSDSGFYLCAWGDRSNSPLHFGNGTRLTVT.

This clone was detected only once. The chain is built from TRBV9 and TRBJ2-3; D is undetermined. V gave up 1 base and J gave up 6 bases, with 12 bases separating them. The V gene's germline CDR1 is SGDLS and CDR2 YYNGEE. The length of the CDR3 is 14 residues. CDR3 coding DNA: TGTGCCAGCAGCGTACTAACCTTAGGGGATACGCAGTATTTT. It is translated as CASSVLTLGDTQYF. Based on the CDR3 plus reference TRBV9 and TRBJ2-3, the full variable domain is DSGVTQTPKHLITATGQRVTLRCSPRSGDLSVYWYQQSLDQGLQFLIQYYNGEERAKGNILERFSAQQFPDLHSELNLSSLELGDSALYFCASSVLTLGDTQYFGPGTRLTVL.

The gene calls are TRBV4-3 and TRBJ2-5, with D uncertain. Germline V lookup: CDR1 LGHNA, CDR2 YSLEER. The CDR3 loop spans 13 amino acids. With 0 bases removed from V and 7 bases from J, the gap between germline ends came to 9 bases. The CDR3 loop reads CASSQETIGTQYF. The CDR3 DNA is TGCGCCAGCAGCCAAGAAACCATTGGGACCCAGTACTTC.

The gene calls are TRBV2 and TRBJ1-1; D possibly corresponds to TRBD1 (5 bases). V was shortened by 0 bases and J by 5 bases, with 16 bases between the two germline ends. The CDR3 totals 16 residues. Germline values: CDR1 SNHLY, CDR2 FYNNEI. CDR3 bases: TGTGCCAGCAGTGAAGCAGGTACGGGGGTAGGGACTGAAGCTTTCTTT. Its protein product is CASSEAGTGVGTEAFF.

The CDR3 DNA reads as TGTGCCAGCAGCCACAGAACAGGGATGGCCGGGGAGCTGTTTTTT. Translation: CASSHRTGMAGELFF. This chain links TRBV5-6 with TRBJ2-2; TRBD1 is a possible D gene (6 bases). The CDR3 totals 15 residues. The V gene lost 4 bases and the J gene lost 6 bases, with 16 bases spanning the gap. CDR1 is SGHDT and CDR2 is YYEEEE in the germline V gene.

The DNA of the CDR3 is TGTGCCAGCCGGGGGACAGGGTCAGATACGCAGTATTTT. Translated, it gives CASRGTGSDTQYF. V gene TRBV28 combines with J gene TRBJ2-3; 9 bases are shared with TRBD1. V was pared by 8 bases and J by 4 bases, with 4 bases of the junction left unmatched. This CDR3 comprises 13 residues. From germline, CDR1 is MDHEN and CDR2 SYDVKM.

The chain recombines TRBV7-2 with TRBJ1-5; D unresolved. The CDR3 contains 14 residues. Trimming cost V 5 bases and J 5 bases, with 13 bases left between them. Germline V lookup: CDR1 SGHTA, CDR2 FQGNSA. CDR3 sequence (DNA): TGTGCCAGCAGCGTGGCTGGACTTTATCAGCCCCAGCATTTT. Residues: CASSVAGLYQPQHF.

This clone has only one observation. This chain connects TRBV20-1 to TRBJ2-3; perhaps TRBD1 as D (6 bases). Germline CDR1 DFQATT, CDR2 SNEGSKA (reference sequence). The CDR3 runs to 13 residues. Trimming shortened V by 6 bases and J by 2 bases, and 12 bases separated the two germline ends. The CDR3 DNA sequence: TGCAGTGCCAGTCAGGGGATCACAGATACGCAGTATTTT. Amino acids: CSASQGITDTQYF.